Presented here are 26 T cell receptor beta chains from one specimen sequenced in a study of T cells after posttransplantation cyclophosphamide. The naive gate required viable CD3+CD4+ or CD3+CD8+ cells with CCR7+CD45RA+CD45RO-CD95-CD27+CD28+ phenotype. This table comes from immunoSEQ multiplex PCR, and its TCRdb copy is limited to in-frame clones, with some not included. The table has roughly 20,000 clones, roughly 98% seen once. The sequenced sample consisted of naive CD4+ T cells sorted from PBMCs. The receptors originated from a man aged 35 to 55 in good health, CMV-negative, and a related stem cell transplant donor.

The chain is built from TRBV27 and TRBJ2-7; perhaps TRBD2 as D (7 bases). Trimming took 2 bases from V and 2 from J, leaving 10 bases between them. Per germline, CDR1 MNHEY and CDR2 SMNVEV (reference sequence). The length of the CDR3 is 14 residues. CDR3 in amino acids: CASSLAGATYEQYF. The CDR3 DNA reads TGTGCCAGCAGTTTAGCGGGGGCTACCTACGAGCAGTACTTC.

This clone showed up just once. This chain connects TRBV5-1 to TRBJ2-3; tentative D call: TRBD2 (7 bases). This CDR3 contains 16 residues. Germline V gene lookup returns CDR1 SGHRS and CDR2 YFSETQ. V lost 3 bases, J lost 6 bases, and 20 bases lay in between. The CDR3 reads CASSSTVGGRGDTQYF. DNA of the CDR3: TGCGCCAGCAGCTCCACGGTCGGTGGGAGGGGGGATACGCAGTATTTT.

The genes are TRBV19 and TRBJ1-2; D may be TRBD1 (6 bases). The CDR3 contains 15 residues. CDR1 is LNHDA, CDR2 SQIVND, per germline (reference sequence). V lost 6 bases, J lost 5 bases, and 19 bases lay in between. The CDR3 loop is CASRLGTLLSYGYTF. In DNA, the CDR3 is TGTGCCAGTAGATTAGGGACACTTCTTTCGTATGGCTACACCTTC.

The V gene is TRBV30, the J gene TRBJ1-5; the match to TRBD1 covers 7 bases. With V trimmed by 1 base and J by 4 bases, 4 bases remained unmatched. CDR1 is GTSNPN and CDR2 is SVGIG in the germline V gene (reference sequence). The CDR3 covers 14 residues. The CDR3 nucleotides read TGTGCCTGGAGTGCCGGGACAGTGAATCAGCCCCAGCATTTT. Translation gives CAWSAGTVNQPQHF.

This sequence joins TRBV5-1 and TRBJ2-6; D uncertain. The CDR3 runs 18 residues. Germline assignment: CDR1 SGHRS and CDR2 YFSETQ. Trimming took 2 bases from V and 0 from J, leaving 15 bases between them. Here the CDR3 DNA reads TGCGCCAGCAGCTTTGGCACGCCAATTCGCTCTGGGGCCAACGTCCTGACTTTC. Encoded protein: CASSFGTPIRSGANVLTF.

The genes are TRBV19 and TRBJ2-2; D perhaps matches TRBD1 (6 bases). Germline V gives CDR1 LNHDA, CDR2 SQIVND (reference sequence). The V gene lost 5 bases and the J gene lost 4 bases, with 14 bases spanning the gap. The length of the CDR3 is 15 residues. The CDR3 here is CASSHDGQSTGELFF. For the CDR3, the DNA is TGTGCCAGTAGTCACGACGGACAGTCCACCGGGGAGCTGTTTTTT.

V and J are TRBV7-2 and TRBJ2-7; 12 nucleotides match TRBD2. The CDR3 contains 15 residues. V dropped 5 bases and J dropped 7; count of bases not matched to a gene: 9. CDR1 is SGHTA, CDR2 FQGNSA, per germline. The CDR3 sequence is CASSLRLAGAQEQYF. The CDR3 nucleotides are TGTGCCAGCAGCCTTAGACTAGCGGGAGCCCAAGAGCAGTACTTC.

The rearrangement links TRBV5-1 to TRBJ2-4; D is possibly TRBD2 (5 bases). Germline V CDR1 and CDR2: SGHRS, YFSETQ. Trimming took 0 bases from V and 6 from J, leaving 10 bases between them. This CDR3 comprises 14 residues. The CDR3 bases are TGCGCCAGCAGCTTGGGAGGGCGCCTAAACATTCAGTACTTC. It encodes CASSLGGRLNIQYF.

This CDR3 reads CASTLTGLMVGELFF. The DNA for the CDR3 is TGTGCCAGCACCCTCACAGGGCTGATGGTCGGGGAGCTGTTTTTT. J is TRBJ2-2 and V is TRBV7-2, with D possibly being TRBD1 (6 bases). The V gene's germline CDR1 is SGHTA and CDR2 FQGNSA. The CDR3 sequence is 15 residues long. Trimming shortened V by 7 bases and J by 7 bases, and 19 bases separated the two germline ends.

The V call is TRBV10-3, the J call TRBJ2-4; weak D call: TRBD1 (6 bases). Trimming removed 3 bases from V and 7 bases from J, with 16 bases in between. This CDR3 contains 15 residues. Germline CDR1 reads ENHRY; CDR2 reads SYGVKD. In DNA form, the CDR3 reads TGTGCCATCAGTGACCAATACAGGGAGTCGAACATTCAGTACTTC. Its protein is CAISDQYRESNIQYF.

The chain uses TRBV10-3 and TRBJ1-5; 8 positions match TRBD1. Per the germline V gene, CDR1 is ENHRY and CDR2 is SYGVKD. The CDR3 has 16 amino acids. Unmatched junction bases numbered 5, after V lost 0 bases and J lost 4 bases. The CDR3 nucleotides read TGTGCCATCAGTGAGTCGAGGACAGGGCAAAATCAGCCCCAGCATTTT. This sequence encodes CAISESRTGQNQPQHF.

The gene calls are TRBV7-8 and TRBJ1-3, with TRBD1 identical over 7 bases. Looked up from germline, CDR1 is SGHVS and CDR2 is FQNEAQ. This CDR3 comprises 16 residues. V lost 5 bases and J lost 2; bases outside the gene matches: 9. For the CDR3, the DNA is TGTGCCAGCAGCGGATACAGGGGAGGCCCTGGAAACACCATATATTTT. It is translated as CASSGYRGGPGNTIYF.

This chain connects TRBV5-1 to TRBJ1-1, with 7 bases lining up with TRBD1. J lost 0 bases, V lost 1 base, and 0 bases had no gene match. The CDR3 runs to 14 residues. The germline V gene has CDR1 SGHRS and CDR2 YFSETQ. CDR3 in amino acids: CASSLTGVNTEAFF. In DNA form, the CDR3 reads TGCGCCAGCAGCTTGACAGGGGTGAACACTGAAGCTTTCTTT.

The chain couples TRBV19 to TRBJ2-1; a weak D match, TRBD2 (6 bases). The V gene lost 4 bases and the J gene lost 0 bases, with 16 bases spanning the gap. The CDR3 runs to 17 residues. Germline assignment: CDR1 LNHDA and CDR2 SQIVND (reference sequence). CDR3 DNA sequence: TGTGCCAGTAGTAAGCCTAGCGCCTACAGCTCCTACAATGAGCAGTTCTTC. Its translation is CASSKPSAYSSYNEQFF. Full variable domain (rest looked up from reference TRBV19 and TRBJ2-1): DGGITQSPKYLFRKEGQNVTLSCEQNLNHDAMYWYRQDPGQGLRLIYYSQIVNDFQKGDIAEGYSVSREKKESFPLTVTSAQKNPTAFYLCASSKPSAYSSYNEQFFGPGTRLTVL.

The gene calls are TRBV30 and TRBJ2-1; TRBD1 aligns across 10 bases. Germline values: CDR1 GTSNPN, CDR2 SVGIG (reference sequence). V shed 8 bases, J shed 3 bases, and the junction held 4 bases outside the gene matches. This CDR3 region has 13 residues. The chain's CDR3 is CARTGGFYNEQFF. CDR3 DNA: TGTGCCCGGACAGGGGGTTTCTACAATGAGCAGTTCTTC.

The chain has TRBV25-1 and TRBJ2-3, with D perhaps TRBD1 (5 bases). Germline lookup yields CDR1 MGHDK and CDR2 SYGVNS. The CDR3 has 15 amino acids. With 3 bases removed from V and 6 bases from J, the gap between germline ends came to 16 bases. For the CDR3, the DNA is TGTGCCAGCAGTGATATTAGGGGATCGGATGATACGCAGTATTTT. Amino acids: CASSDIRGSDDTQYF.

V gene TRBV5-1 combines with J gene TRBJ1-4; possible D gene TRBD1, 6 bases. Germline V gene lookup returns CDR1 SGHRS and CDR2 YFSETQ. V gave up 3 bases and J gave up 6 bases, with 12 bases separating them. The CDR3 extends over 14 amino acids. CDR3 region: CASSSGDVYEKLFF. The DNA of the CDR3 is TGCGCCAGCAGCTCAGGGGACGTTTATGAAAAACTGTTTTTT. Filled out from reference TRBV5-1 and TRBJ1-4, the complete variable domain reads KAGVTQTPRYLIKTRGQQVTLSCSPISGHRSVSWYQQTPGQGLQFLFEYFSETQRNKGNFPGRFSGRQFSNSRSEMNVSTLELGDSALYLCASSSGDVYEKLFFGSGTQLSVL.

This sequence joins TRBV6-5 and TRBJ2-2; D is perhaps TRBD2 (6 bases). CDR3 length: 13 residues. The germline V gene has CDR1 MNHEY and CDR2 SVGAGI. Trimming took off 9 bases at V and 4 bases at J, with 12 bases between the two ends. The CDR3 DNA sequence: TGTGCCAGTATTGGGGGGAGCACCGGGGAGCTGTTTTTT. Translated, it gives CASIGGSTGELFF.

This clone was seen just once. CDR3 sequence: CASSLRNRAWRNYEQYF. The CDR3 DNA reads TGTGCCAGCAGCTTGCGGAATAGAGCGTGGCGAAACTACGAGCAGTACTTC. The rearrangement joins TRBV5-6 to TRBJ2-7; D is ambiguous. Germline V CDR1 and CDR2: SGHDT, YYEEEE. This CDR3 contains 17 residues. Trimming shortened V by 1 base and J by 3 bases, and 20 bases separated the two germline ends.

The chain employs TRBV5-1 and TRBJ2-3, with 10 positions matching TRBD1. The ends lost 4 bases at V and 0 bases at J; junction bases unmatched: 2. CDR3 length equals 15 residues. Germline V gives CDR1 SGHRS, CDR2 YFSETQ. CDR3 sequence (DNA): TGCGCCAGCAGCCAGGACAGGGGGAGCACAGATACGCAGTATTTT. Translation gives CASSQDRGSTDTQYF.

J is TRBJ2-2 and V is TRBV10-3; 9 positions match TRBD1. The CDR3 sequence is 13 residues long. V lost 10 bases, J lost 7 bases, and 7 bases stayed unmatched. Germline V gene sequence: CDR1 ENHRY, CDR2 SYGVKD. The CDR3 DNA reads TGTGCCAACGGGGACAGGGAGGACGGGGAGCTGTTTTTT. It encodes CANGDREDGELFF.

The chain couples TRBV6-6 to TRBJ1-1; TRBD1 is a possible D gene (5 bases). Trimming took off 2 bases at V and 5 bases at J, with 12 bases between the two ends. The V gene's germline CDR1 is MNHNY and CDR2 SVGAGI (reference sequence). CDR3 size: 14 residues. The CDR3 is CASSYPGRGTEAFF. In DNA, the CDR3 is TGTGCCAGCAGTTACCCAGGACGGGGGACTGAAGCTTTCTTT.

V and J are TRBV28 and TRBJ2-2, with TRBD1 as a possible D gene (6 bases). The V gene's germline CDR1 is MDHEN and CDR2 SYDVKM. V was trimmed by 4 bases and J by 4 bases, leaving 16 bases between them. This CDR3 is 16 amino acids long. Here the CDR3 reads CASSSTTGTPTGELFF. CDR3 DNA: TGTGCCAGCAGTTCGACCACCGGGACACCCACCGGGGAGCTGTTTTTT. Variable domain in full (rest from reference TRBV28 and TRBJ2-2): DVKVTQSSRYLVKRTGEKVFLECVQDMDHENMFWYRQDPGLGLRLIYFSYDVKMKEKGDIPEGYSVSREKKERFSLILESASTNQTSMYLCASSSTTGTPTGELFFGEGSRLTVL.

CDR3 nucleotide sequence: TGTGCCAGTAGCGCAGGGGTTATCACAGATACGCAGTATTTT. It specifies CASSAGVITDTQYF. This chain connects TRBV19 to TRBJ2-3; D is possibly TRBD1 (6 bases). The CDR3 is 14 amino acids. The V gene's germline CDR1 is LNHDA and CDR2 SQIVND (reference sequence). The V and J ends lost 6 bases and 2 bases respectively, with 12 bases between them.

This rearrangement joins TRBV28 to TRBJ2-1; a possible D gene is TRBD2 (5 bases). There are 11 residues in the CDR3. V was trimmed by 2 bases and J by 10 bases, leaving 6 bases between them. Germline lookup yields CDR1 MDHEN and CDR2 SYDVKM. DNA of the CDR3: TGTGCCAGCAGTTTACTAGCAGAGCAGTTCTTC. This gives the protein CASSLLAEQFF.

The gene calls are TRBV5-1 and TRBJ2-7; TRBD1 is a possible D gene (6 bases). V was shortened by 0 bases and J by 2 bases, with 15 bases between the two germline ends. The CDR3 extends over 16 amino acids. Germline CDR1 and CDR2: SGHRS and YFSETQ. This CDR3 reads CASSLDLYRAPYEQYF. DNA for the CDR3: TGCGCCAGCAGCTTGGATTTGTACAGGGCCCCCTACGAGCAGTACTTC.